The present entry profiles one T cell receptor beta chain with its context. Sequencing used immunoSEQ multiplex PCR; TCRdb keeps in-frame clones, though not all of them. Of approximately 120,000 clones listed, more than 70% were seen once; the top ten hold less than 3.5%. The source of the sample is a study of blood T cell repertoires in COVID-19. Study as a whole: Acute-phase and convalescent COVID-19 samples originated in the United States, Italy and Spain.

The CDR3 spans 13 residues. Trimming removed 8 bases from V and 1 base from J; junction bases left unmatched: 4. Germline V CDR1 and CDR2: LNHDA, SQIVND (reference sequence). The rearrangement joins TRBV19 to TRBJ2-7; 8 nucleotides agree with TRBD1. The sequence derives from an elderly woman with COVID-19, enrolled during active disease. Sequencing was done on a sample of peripheral blood. In DNA, the CDR3 is TGTGCCAGTTCGGGGACAGGTTCCTACGAGCAGTACTTC. Translation gives CASSGTGSYEQYF.